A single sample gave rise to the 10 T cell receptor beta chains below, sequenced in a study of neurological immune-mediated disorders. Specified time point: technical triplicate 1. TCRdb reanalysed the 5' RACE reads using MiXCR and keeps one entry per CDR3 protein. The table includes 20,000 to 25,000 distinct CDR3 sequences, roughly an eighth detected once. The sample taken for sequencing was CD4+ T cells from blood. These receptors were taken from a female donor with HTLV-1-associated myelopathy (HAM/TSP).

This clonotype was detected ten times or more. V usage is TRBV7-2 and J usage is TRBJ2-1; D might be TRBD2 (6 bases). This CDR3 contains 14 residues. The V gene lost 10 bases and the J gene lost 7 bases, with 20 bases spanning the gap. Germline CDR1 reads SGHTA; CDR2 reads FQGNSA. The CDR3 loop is CATGAGSVRNEQFF. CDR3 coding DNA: TGTGCCACCGGCGCGGGATCGGTCAGGAATGAGCAGTTCTTC.

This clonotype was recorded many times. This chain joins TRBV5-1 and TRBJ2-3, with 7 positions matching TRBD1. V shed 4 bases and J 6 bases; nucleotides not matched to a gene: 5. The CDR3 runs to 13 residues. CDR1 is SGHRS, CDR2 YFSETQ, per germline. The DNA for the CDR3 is TGCGCCAGCAGCACCGGACAGGCGGATACGCAGTATTTT. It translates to CASSTGQADTQYF.

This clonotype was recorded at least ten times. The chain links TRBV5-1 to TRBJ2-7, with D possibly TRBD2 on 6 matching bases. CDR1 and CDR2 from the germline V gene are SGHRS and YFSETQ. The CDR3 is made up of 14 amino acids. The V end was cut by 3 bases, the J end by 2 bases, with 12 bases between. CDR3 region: CASSSSAGTYEQYF. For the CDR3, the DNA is TGCGCCAGCAGCTCATCGGCGGGGACCTACGAGCAGTACTTC.

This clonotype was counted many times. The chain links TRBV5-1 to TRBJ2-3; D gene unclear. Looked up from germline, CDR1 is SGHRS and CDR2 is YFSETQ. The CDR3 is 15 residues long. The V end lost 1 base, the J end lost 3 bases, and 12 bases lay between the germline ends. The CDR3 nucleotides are TGCGCCAGCAGCTTGTTCACAGAGAGGACAGATACGCAGTATTTT. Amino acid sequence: CASSLFTERTDTQYF. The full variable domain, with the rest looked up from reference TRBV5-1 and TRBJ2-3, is KAGVTQTPRYLIKTRGQQVTLSCSPISGHRSVSWYQQTPGQGLQFLFEYFSETQRNKGNFPGRFSGRQFSNSRSEMNVSTLELGDSALYLCASSLFTERTDTQYFGPGTRLTVL.

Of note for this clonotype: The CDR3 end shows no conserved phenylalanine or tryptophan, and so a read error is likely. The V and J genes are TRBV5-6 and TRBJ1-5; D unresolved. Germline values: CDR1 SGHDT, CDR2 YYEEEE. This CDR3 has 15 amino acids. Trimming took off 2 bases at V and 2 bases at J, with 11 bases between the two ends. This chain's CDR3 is CASSFGVAGNQPQHL. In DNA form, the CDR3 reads TGTGCCAGCAGCTTTGGGGTGGCCGGCAATCAGCCCCAGCATCTT.

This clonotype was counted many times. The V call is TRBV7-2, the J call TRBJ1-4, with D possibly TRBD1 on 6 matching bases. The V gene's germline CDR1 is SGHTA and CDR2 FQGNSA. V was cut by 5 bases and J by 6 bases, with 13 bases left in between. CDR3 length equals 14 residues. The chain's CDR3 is CASSPETGYEKLFF. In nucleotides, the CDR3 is TGTGCCAGCAGCCCAGAGACAGGCTATGAAAAACTGTTTTTT.

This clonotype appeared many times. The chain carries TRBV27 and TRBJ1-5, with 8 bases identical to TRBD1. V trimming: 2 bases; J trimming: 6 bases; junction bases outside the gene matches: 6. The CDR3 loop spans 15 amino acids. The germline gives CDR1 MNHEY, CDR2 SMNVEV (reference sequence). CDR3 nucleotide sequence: TGTGCCAGCAGTTTAGGCGGACAGGGTTTTCAGCCCCAGCATTTT. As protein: CASSLGGQGFQPQHF.

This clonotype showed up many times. CDR3 nucleotide sequence: TGTGCCAGCAGCTACCCGGGACAGGGGGCAGATACGCAGTATTTT. Translation: CASSYPGQGADTQYF. The chain combines TRBV28 with TRBJ2-3, with 11 bases aligning to TRBD1. V shed 6 bases, J shed 4 bases, and the junction held 6 bases outside the gene matches. The CDR3 consists of 15 residues. Looked up from germline, CDR1 is MDHEN and CDR2 is SYDVKM.

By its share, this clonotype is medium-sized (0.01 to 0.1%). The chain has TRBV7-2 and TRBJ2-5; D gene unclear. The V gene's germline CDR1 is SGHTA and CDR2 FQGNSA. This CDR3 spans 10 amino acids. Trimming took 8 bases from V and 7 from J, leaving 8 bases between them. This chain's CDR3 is CASGKGTQYF. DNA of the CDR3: TGTGCCAGCGGAAAGGGGACCCAGTACTTC. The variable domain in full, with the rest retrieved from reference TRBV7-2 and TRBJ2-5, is GAGVSQSPSNKVTEKGKDVELRCDPISGHTALYWYRQSLGQGLEFLIYFQGNSAPDKSGLPSDRFSAERTGGSVSTLTIQRTQQEDSAVYLCASGKGTQYFGPGTRLLVL.

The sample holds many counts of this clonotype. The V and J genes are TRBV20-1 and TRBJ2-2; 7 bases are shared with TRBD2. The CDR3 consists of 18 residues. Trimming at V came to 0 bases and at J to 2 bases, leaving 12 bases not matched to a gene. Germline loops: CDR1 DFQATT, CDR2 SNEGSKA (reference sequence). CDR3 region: CSARDPRSGIGNTGELFF. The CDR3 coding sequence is TGCAGTGCTAGAGATCCGAGGAGCGGGATCGGTAACACCGGGGAGCTGTTTTTT.